The 4 T cell receptor beta chains given below trace back to one sample, sequenced in a study of CD8+ T cells in alopecia areata. Treatment indicated: oral pan-JAK inhibitor, 5-10 mg twice daily. Following RNA extraction, reverse transcription yielded cDNA that acted as the sequencing template. Assay: immunoSEQ multiplex PCR; the TCRdb copy retains only in-frame clones and omits some. The sample yields 150,000 to 200,000 clones, about three fifths seen once. This specimen was CD4+ T cells sorted from blood, taken at week 24, from a patient treated with tofacitinib. Receptors were obtained from a human donor with alopecia areata.

This clone was seen a handful of times. The chain joins TRBV7-8 to TRBJ2-6; 11 bases map to TRBD1. With 1 base clipped from V and 2 bases from J, the junction kept 7 bases outside the gene matches. The germline V gene encodes CDR1 SGHVS and CDR2 FQNEAQ. The CDR3 loop spans 19 amino acids. CDR3 in DNA: TGTGCCAGCAGCTTAGTTTCAGGGACAGGGGGTACTGGGGCCAACGTCCTGACTTTC. Amino acids: CASSLVSGTGGTGANVLTF.

This rearrangement joins TRBV15 to TRBJ1-2, with 12 nucleotides matching TRBD1. The germline gives CDR1 LNHNV, CDR2 YYDKDF (reference sequence). J was trimmed by 8 bases and V by 3 bases; bases with no gene match: 10. The CDR3 runs to 16 residues. The CDR3 DNA is TGTGCCACCAGCAGGTTACCGGGACAGGGGGCGAGCGGCTACACCTTC. Translated: CATSRLPGQGASGYTF.

This chain links TRBV7-3 with TRBJ1-5; D uncertain. Germline V gene data show CDR1 as SGHTA and CDR2 as FQGTGA. Trimming shortened V by 2 bases and J by 4 bases, and 6 bases separated the two germline ends. The CDR3 extends over 13 amino acids. The DNA of the CDR3 is TGTGCCAGCAGCTTAGGGCCAAATCAGCCCCAGCATTTT. Amino acids: CASSLGPNQPQHF.

This clone was picked up a small number of times. A much larger clone differs from this one at a single base, so this may be a read error. In the same sample, other DNA sequences code for this CDR3. The chain combines TRBV11-2 with TRBJ1-1; no clear D. CDR1 and CDR2 from the germline V gene are SGHAT and FQNNGV. The CDR3 extends over 13 amino acids. The V end lost 0 bases, the J end lost 2 bases, and 4 bases lay between the germline ends. The CDR3 sequence: CASSLEVNTEAFF. The DNA of the CDR3 is TGTGCCAGCAGCTTAGAGGTTAACACTGAAGCTTTCTTT.